A selection of T cell receptor beta chains follows, all from one sample in a study of STAT3 mutations in large granular lymphocyte leukemia. Clones were sequenced by immunoSEQ multiplex PCR, and TCRdb holds only the in-frame ones, with some missing. The data hold roughly 11,000 clones, with about 75% observed a single time. Material for sequencing was peripheral blood mononuclear cells. The receptors come from a man aged 55 to 69 with T-cell large granular lymphocyte leukemia. Some clones in this sample may be carry-over from other donors' samples. CDR3s include the opening cysteine and the closing phenylalanine or tryptophan. The D gene is left open where the match is weak. Expanded clones get a size class; other rows say once, few or many, or leave the size out.

D gene,J gene,clone size,V gene,CDR3 DNA,CDR3 protein
TRBD2,TRBJ2-1,few,TRBV4-2,TGTGCCAGCAGCCAAGAAAGTGTAGCGGGAGCGCAGTTCTTC,CASSQESVAGAQFF
-,TRBJ2-5,-,TRBV7-3,TGTGCCAGCAGCCCCCGGGCGGCAGGTGGTACAGAGACCCAGTACTTC,CASSPRAAGGTETQYF
TRBD1,TRBJ1-1,few,TRBV7-9,TGTGCCAGCAGCCCCGGGACAGGGAGCGGTCTAACTGAAGCTTTCTTT,CASSPGTGSGLTEAFF
-,TRBJ2-5,-,TRBV7-9,TGTGCCAGCAGTTGGAGCCAGGAGGTCCAAGAGACCCAGTACTTC,CASSWSQEVQETQYF
-,TRBJ1-3,-,TRBV30,TGTGCCTGGAGTGCCACCGGAAACACCATATATTTT,CAWSATGNTIYF
TRBD2,TRBJ2-1,-,TRBV19,TGTGCCAGTAGTAGTGTTAGCGGGAGCTTGAACAATGAGCAGTTCTTC,CASSSVSGSLNNEQFF
-,TRBJ1-1,few,TRBV27,TGTGCCCGAGGGGTGGGGGACACTGAAGCTTTCTTT,CARGVGDTEAFF
-,TRBJ2-5,few,TRBV5-8,TGTGCCAGCAGCTTTCAAGAGACCCAGTACTTC,CASSFQETQYF
TRBD2,TRBJ2-7,-,TRBV7-2,TGTGCCAGCAGCTTAGGATCCAGCGGGGCTTACTACGAGCAGTACTTC,CASSLGSSGAYYEQYF
-,TRBJ1-4,-,TRBV2,TGTGCCAGCAGATCTCGGGGAGGGCTTGCAACTAATGAAAAACTGTTTTTT,CASRSRGGLATNEKLFF
-,TRBJ1-2,-,TRBV11-2,TGTGCCAGCAGCTTAGGTTTGGTCCGTAACTATGGCTACACCTTC,CASSLGLVRNYGYTF
-,TRBJ2-1,few,TRBV25-1,TGTGCCAGCGGACCGGATGAGCAGTTCTTC,CASGPDEQFF
-,TRBJ1-4,-,TRBV5-5,TGTGCCAGCAGCTTAAGTCGTTCAGATGAAAAACTGTTTTTT,CASSLSRSDEKLFF
-,TRBJ1-5,-,TRBV19,TGTGCCAGTAGTATCCGGAGTGGAGGCAATCAGCCCCAGCATTTT,CASSIRSGGNQPQHF
-,TRBJ1-3,-,TRBV7-9,TGTGCCAGCAGCTTAGGCCTCCGAGAAAGCTCTGGAAACACCATATATTTT,CASSLGLRESSGNTIYF
-,TRBJ2-7,-,TRBV4-3,TGCGCCAGCAGCCAAGAGGCTGGATACTACGAGCAGTACTTC,CASSQEAGYYEQYF
-,TRBJ1-2,-,TRBV12-5,TGTGCTAGTGGTTTGGCTCTAAACCGGGACAAAGCTAACTATGGCTACACCTTC,CASGLALNRDKANYGYTF
TRBD1,TRBJ1-2,-,TRBV4-2,TGTGCCAGCAGCCAAAGGGACAGGGGATTTGGCTACACCTTC,CASSQRDRGFGYTF
-,TRBJ2-7,-,TRBV9,TGTGCCAGCAGCCCAGGGGGGAGCTCCTACGAGCAGTACTTC,CASSPGGSSYEQYF
TRBD1,TRBJ2-7,-,TRBV6-5,TGTGCCAGCACCCGGGACAGGGGGTACGAGCAGTACTTC,CASTRDRGYEQYF
-,TRBJ2-7,-,TRBV5-4,TGTGCCAGCAGCTTGGACAATCGAGGGGTCGGGCAGTACTTC,CASSLDNRGVGQYF
-,TRBJ2-7,-,TRBV20-1,TGCAGTGCTTCCCGCGGGACCGAGCAGTACTTC,CSASRGTEQYF
-,TRBJ2-7,-,TRBV27,TGTGCCAGCAGTTTATGGGTTTCGGGCGAGCAGTACTTC,CASSLWVSGEQYF
-,TRBJ1-1,once,TRBV30,TGTGCCTGGAGTCAGGGGCTAGTTGAAGCTTTCTTT,CAWSQGLVEAFF
-,TRBJ2-4,few,TRBV15,TGTGCCACCAGCAGAGATCACAGCTGGATTCAGTACTTC,CATSRDHSWIQYF
TRBD2,TRBJ2-7,-,TRBV4-3,TGCGCCAGCAGCCACGGGGGGGGCGAGCAGTACTTC,CASSHGGGEQYF
-,TRBJ2-5,-,TRBV20-1,TGCAGTGCTAGCGGGGAAGAGACCCAGTACTTC,CSASGEETQYF
-,TRBJ2-7,-,TRBV25-1,TGTGCCAGCAGTGTCAGCTACGAGCAGTACTTC,CASSVSYEQYF
-,TRBJ2-3,-,TRBV5-1,TGCGCCAGCAGCTTGGGTAACACGGAGGATACGCAGTATTTT,CASSLGNTEDTQYF
TRBD2,TRBJ2-7,-,TRBV20-1,TGCAGTGCCCGACTAGCGGGCGAGCAGTACTTC,CSARLAGEQYF
-,TRBJ1-4,-,TRBV4-1,TGCGCCAGCAGCCAAGATGCACGTGCAACTAATGAAAAACTGTTTTTT,CASSQDARATNEKLFF
-,TRBJ1-4,-,TRBV6-6,TGTGCCAGCAGTTACTGGAAACTGTTTTTT,CASSYWKLFF
-,TRBJ2-7,-,TRBV29-1,TGCAGCGCTGAAACCCAACGGGGCCCCTTTGGGAACGAGCAGTACTTC,CSAETQRGPFGNEQYF
-,TRBJ2-7,once,TRBV14,TGTGCCAGCAGCCAAGCGGGATCCTACGAGCAGTACTTC,CASSQAGSYEQYF
TRBD2,TRBJ2-7,-,TRBV7-2,TGTGCCAGCAGCCTCCGGCGGGGGGACGAGCAGTACTTC,CASSLRRGDEQYF
-,TRBJ1-5,-,TRBV5-5,TGTGCCAGCAGCTTGGGGGCGGGGCGCAATCAGCCCCAGCATTTT,CASSLGAGRNQPQHF
TRBD2,TRBJ2-7,-,TRBV5-1,TGCGCCAGCACCCCGGGGGGGTTGATTGCGGACGAGCAGTACTTC,CASTPGGLIADEQYF
TRBD1,TRBJ2-3,-,TRBV5-1,TGCGCCAGCAGCTTGGGGACAGGGTCAGATACGCAGTATTTT,CASSLGTGSDTQYF
-,TRBJ1-4,-,TRBV5-1,TGCGCCAGCAGCTTGGAGGCCACAACTAATGAAAAACTGTTTTTT,CASSLEATTNEKLFF
TRBD1,TRBJ2-2,few,TRBV10-3,TGTGCCGTTAGAGAAGGGGGCATGGACACCGGGGAGCTGTTTTTT,CAVREGGMDTGELFF
-,TRBJ1-4,-,TRBV7-9,TGTGCCAGCAGCTTAGCGGGAGGTACTAATGAAAAACTGTTTTTT,CASSLAGGTNEKLFF
-,TRBJ1-1,-,TRBV28,TGTGCCAGCAGTTTCCCACTAGGGGGGAAAAACACTGAAGCTTTCTTT,CASSFPLGGKNTEAFF